A selection of T cell receptor beta chains follows, all from one sample in a study of T cell changes during pregnancy in multiple sclerosis. Clones were sequenced by immunoSEQ multiplex PCR, and TCRdb holds only the in-frame ones, with some missing. Found here are roughly 32,000 clones, 90% of them singletons; the top ten hold roughly 0.45%. Here the sequenced sample was CD4+ T cells from peripheral blood mononuclear cells, taken in the second trimester of pregnancy. The receptor set was obtained from a female donor in good health, enrolled as a control in a pregnancy study. Both conserved end residues are part of each CDR3. A D gene is named only where the DNA matches it firmly. Only part of the rows carry a size: once, few, many, or a class if the clone is expanded.

12	NA	TRBV29-1	NA	TRBJ1-1	TGCAGCGTCGGAGACAGGTACACTGAAGCTTTCTTT	CSVGDRYTEAFF
16	few	TRBV7-6	TRBD2	TRBJ2-1	TGTGCCAGCAGCTTAGCGACTAGCGGGGTGCTCAATGAGCAGTTCTTC	CASSLATSGVLNEQFF
12	few	TRBV29-1	TRBD1	TRBJ2-7	TGCAGCGGCAGGGACAGCCACTACGAGCAGTACTTC	CSGRDSHYEQYF
14	NA	TRBV27	TRBD2	TRBJ2-1	TGTGCCAGCCAACTAGCGGGAGTGGGAAATGAGCAGTTCTTC	CASQLAGVGNEQFF
15	NA	TRBV27	TRBD2	TRBJ2-2	TGTGCCAGCAGGGGGCGGGAGAGAACGAACGGGGAGCTGTTTTTT	CASRGRERTNGELFF
15	NA	TRBV5-1	NA	TRBJ2-1	TGCGCCAGCAGCTTGGACGGGACAACCTACAATGAGCAGTTCTTC	CASSLDGTTYNEQFF
17	NA	TRBV11-3	TRBD2	TRBJ2-3	TGTGCCAGCAGCTTCCAGACTAGCGGAACTAGCACAGATACGCAGTATTTT	CASSFQTSGTSTDTQYF
14	NA	TRBV5-1	NA	TRBJ1-1	TGCGCCAGCAGCTTGGGTCACCGGGACACTGAAGCTTTCTTT	CASSLGHRDTEAFF
13	once	TRBV10-3	NA	TRBJ1-2	TGTGCCACTTTGGCCGAGGGCGGGAGTGGCTACACCTTC	CATLAEGGSGYTF
11	NA	TRBV11-3	NA	TRBJ2-7	TGTGCCAGCAGCTTGAACGGCGAGCAGTACTTC	CASSLNGEQYF
15	once	TRBV6-5	TRBD2	TRBJ2-5	TGTGCCAGCGGAAAGGGGCGGGAGAGGAGGGAGACCCAGTACTTC	CASGKGRERRETQYF
14	NA	TRBV19	NA	TRBJ2-2	TGTGCCAGTAGTAGCGGATCGAACACCGGGGAGCTGTTTTTT	CASSSGSNTGELFF
14	NA	TRBV27	TRBD1	TRBJ1-5	TGTGCCAGCAGTCCCGGGACAGGCAATCAGCCCCAGCATTTT	CASSPGTGNQPQHF
16	NA	TRBV11-2	NA	TRBJ2-5	TGTGCCAGCAGCTTACTAAAGACAGGTCATCAAGAGACCCAGTACTTC	CASSLLKTGHQETQYF
14	NA	TRBV18	NA	TRBJ1-1	TGTGCCAGCTCACCACCCCGGCAGGTGGTGGAAGCTTTCTTT	CASSPPRQVVEAFF
13	few	TRBV25-1	NA	TRBJ2-1	TGTGCCAGCAGTGGGCTAGGTTTTGGAGAGCAGTTCTTC	CASSGLGFGEQFF
13	NA	TRBV5-1	NA	TRBJ2-1	TGCGCCAGCAACGGGATGGGGTACAATGAGCAGTTCTTC	CASNGMGYNEQFF
12	NA	TRBV6-5	NA	TRBJ1-1	TGTGCCAGCAGCTCCCGCTGGCCCGAAGCTTTCTTT	CASSSRWPEAFF
16	NA	TRBV7-9	NA	TRBJ2-2	TGTGCCAGCAGCTTAGCGATAGGACAGACCACCGGGGAGCTGTTTTTT	CASSLAIGQTTGELFF
17	NA	TRBV27	TRBD1	TRBJ1-2	TGTGCCAGCAGTCCCCACAAGACAGGGGGGGCCAACTATGGCTACACCTTC	CASSPHKTGGANYGYTF